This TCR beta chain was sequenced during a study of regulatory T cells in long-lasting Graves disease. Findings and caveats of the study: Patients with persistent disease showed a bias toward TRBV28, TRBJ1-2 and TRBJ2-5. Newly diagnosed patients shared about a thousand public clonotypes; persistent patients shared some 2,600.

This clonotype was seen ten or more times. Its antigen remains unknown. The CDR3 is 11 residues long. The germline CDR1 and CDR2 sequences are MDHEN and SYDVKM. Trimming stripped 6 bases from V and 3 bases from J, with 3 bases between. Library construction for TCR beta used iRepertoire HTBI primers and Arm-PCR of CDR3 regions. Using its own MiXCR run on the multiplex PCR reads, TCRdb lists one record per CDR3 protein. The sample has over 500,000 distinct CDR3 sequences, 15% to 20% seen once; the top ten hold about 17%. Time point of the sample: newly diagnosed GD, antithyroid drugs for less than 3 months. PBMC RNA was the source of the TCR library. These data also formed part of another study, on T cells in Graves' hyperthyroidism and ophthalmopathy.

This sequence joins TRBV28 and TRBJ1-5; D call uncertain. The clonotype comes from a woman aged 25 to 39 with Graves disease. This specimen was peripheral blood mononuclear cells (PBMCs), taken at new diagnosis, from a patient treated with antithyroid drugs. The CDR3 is CASSINQPQHF. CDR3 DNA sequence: TGTGCCAGCAGCATCAATCAGCCCCAGCATTTT.